Presented here are 30 T cell receptor beta chains from one specimen sequenced in a study of regulatory T cells in long-lasting Graves disease. Time point defined: persistent/refractory GD, antithyroid drugs over 5 years with positive TRAb. PBMCs provided the RNA from which the TCR library was made. The authors built TCR beta libraries using iRepertoire HTBI primers and Arm-PCR of CDR3 regions. Via MiXCR, TCRdb re-called the multiplex PCR reads, giving one row per CDR3 protein. The profile shows under 500,000 distinct CDR3 sequences, less than 25% of them singletons. Sequenced here: peripheral blood mononuclear cells (PBMCs), sampled when the disease was refractory, from a patient treated with antithyroid drugs. These receptors were obtained from a female donor with Graves disease.

The chain uses TRBV3-1 and TRBJ1-2; 9 bases match TRBD1. After removal of 4 bases from V and 8 bases from J, the junction contained 11 bases not matched to a gene. Per the germline V gene, CDR1 is LGHDT and CDR2 is YNNKEL (reference sequence). The CDR3 covers 15 residues. CDR3 in DNA: TGTGCCAGCAGCCGACTGGGACAGGGCCTTGGAGGCTACACCTTC. Protein: CASSRLGQGLGGYTF.

The J gene is TRBJ2-7, the V gene TRBV20-1; 13 nucleotides match TRBD2. Unmatched junction bases numbered 8, after V lost 4 bases and J lost 2 bases. This CDR3 has 16 residues. Germline loops: CDR1 DFQATT, CDR2 SNEGSKA (reference sequence). The CDR3 bases are TGCAGTGCTACGAGACTAGCGGGAGGCGCTACCTACGAGCAGTACTTC. Its protein product is CSATRLAGGATYEQYF.

The chain joins TRBV6-1 to TRBJ2-2; the D call may be TRBD1 or TRBD2 (5 bases each). From germline, CDR1 is MNHNS and CDR2 SASEGT. Trimming shortened V by 6 bases and J by 4 bases, and 15 bases separated the two germline ends. The CDR3 consists of 15 residues. The CDR3 loop reads CASRTRDGSTGELFF. The DNA for the CDR3 is TGTGCCAGCAGAACCCGGGACGGTAGCACCGGGGAGCTGTTTTTT.

This clonotype appeared a single time. This chain links TRBV4-3 with TRBJ1-2; no reliable D call. Germline V CDR1 and CDR2: LGHNA, YSLEER. This CDR3 region has 15 residues. V was shortened by 3 bases and J by 4 bases, with 15 bases between the two germline ends. The CDR3 region has the DNA TGCGCCAGCAGCCATCAGGACGGCTCCCTCTATGGCTACACCTTC. Its translation: CASSHQDGSLYGYTF.

The CDR3 nucleotides are TGTGCCAGCAGCTCCCATCTGATGGGGAACACTGAAGCTTTCTTT. It is translated as CASSSHLMGNTEAFF. This chain links TRBV7-9 with TRBJ1-1; D is unclear. V was cut by 4 bases and J by 1 base, with 13 bases left in between. Germline-derived CDR1 and CDR2 are SEHNR and FQNEAQ (reference sequence). The CDR3 totals 15 residues.

Many counts were recorded for this clonotype. The chain joins TRBV5-5 to TRBJ1-5; 10 bases fit TRBD1. CDR1 is SGHKS, CDR2 YYEKEE, per germline (reference sequence). V lost 1 base, J lost 2 bases, and 6 bases stayed unmatched. The CDR3 sequence is 17 residues long. CDR3 nucleotide sequence: TGTGCCAGCAGCTTGCCCCGGGACAGGGGTGGCAATCAGCCCCAGCATTTT. This sequence encodes CASSLPRDRGGNQPQHF.

This clonotype has a handful of counts. The rearrangement links TRBV6-1 to TRBJ1-5; D perhaps matches TRBD1 (5 bases). CDR1 and CDR2 (germline): MNHNS, SASEGT. Trimming removed 6 bases at V and 10 bases at J, with 13 bases between. This CDR3 spans 12 amino acids. CDR3 amino acids: CASSPGTGPQHF. CDR3 DNA sequence: TGTGCCAGCAGCCCCGGGACCGGTCCCCAGCATTTT.

The genes are TRBV20-1 and TRBJ2-5; maybe TRBD2 (6 bases). Germline assignment: CDR1 DFQATT and CDR2 SNEGSKA (reference sequence). The length of the CDR3 is 13 residues. CDR3 bases: TGCAGCGGTGGGACTGGGGCTTTAGAGACCCAGTACTTC. It translates to CSGGTGALETQYF.

The chain has TRBV6-2 or TRBV6-3 and TRBJ1-5; no reliable D call. Looked up from germline, CDR1 is MNHEY and CDR2 is SVGEGT. CDR3 length: 17 residues. The germline V and J ends were trimmed by 0 bases and 2 bases, with 14 bases remaining between them. CDR3 residues: CASSYSSVRYGNQPQHF. Here the CDR3 DNA reads TGTGCCAGCAGTTACTCCTCGGTAAGGTACGGCAATCAGCCCCAGCATTTT.

This clonotype was counted at least ten times. J is TRBJ2-7 and V is TRBV28; possibly TRBD2 for D (5 bases). CDR3 length equals 14 residues. The germline CDR1 and CDR2 sequences are MDHEN and SYDVKM. Trimming cost V 3 bases and J 6 bases, with 15 bases left between them. The CDR3 here is CASSFSRSRAEQYF. In DNA form, the CDR3 reads TGTGCCAGCAGTTTTAGTCGATCGCGGGCCGAGCAGTACTTC.

This chain uses TRBV7-9 with TRBJ2-2; no reliable D call. The V end lost 1 base, the J end lost 4 bases, and 10 bases lay between the germline ends. The CDR3 runs 15 residues. CDR1 SEHNR and CDR2 FQNEAQ come from the germline V gene (reference sequence). In DNA, the CDR3 is TGTGCCAGCAGCTTAGAAACTTCCAGCACCGGGGAGCTGTTTTTT. Translation: CASSLETSSTGELFF.

This clonotype was seen just once. CDR3 region: CASSFSQGLNEQFF. CDR3 nucleotide sequence: TGTGCCAGCAGCTTTAGTCAGGGGCTCAATGAGCAGTTCTTC. The chain joins TRBV7-3 to TRBJ2-1; D possibly corresponds to TRBD1 (6 bases). V shed 3 bases and J shed 6 bases, with 12 bases lying between them. This CDR3 comprises 14 residues. Per the germline V gene, CDR1 is SGHTA and CDR2 is FQGTGA.

This clonotype turned up a few times. The chain links TRBV29-1 to TRBJ2-5; D possibly matches TRBD1 or TRBD2 (6 bases each). V was clipped by 5 bases and J by 5 bases, with 12 bases between them. In germline, CDR1 is SQVTM, CDR2 ANQGSEA. The CDR3 contains 12 residues. CDR3 DNA: TGCAGCGTTTTCGGGGGCTCGGAGACCCAGTACTTC. It yields the protein CSVFGGSETQYF.

The V call is TRBV5-1, the J call TRBJ2-7; perhaps TRBD2 as D (6 bases). This CDR3 spans 16 amino acids. V was pared by 5 bases and J by 1 base, with 19 bases between. In germline, CDR1 is SGHRS, CDR2 YFSETQ. The CDR3 reads CASSIISLGTSYEQYF. The CDR3 DNA follows: TGCGCCAGCAGTATTATCAGTCTGGGGACTTCCTACGAGCAGTACTTC.

The chain employs TRBV19 and TRBJ1-5; 9 bases line up with TRBD1. The CDR3 consists of 17 residues. Germline assignment: CDR1 LNHDA and CDR2 SQIVND (reference sequence). The trim removed 5 bases at V and 6 bases at J, leaving 14 bases unmatched. The CDR3 sequence: CASSSGTGSALVQPQHF. The CDR3 nucleotides are TGTGCCAGTAGTTCCGGGACAGGGTCCGCTTTGGTTCAGCCCCAGCATTTT.

This clonotype was picked up many times. The rearrangement links TRBV29-1 to TRBJ2-5, with 7 bases aligning to TRBD1. V shed 6 bases and J 5 bases; nucleotides not matched to a gene: 9. This CDR3 has 13 amino acids. Per germline, CDR1 SQVTM and CDR2 ANQGSEA. CDR3 amino acids: CSVNRGWGETQYF. CDR3 bases: TGCAGCGTGAACAGGGGCTGGGGGGAGACCCAGTACTTC.

This clonotype occurred many times. The chain uses TRBV6-1 and TRBJ1-1; D ambiguous. In germline, CDR1 is MNHNS, CDR2 SASEGT. V was shortened by 6 bases and J by 4 bases, with 18 bases between the two germline ends. CDR3 length: 15 residues. CDR3 coding DNA: TGTGCCAGCAGGAAGGGAGACCCCATGGGCACTGAAGCTTTCTTT. Its translation is CASRKGDPMGTEAFF.

This clonotype was detected only a few times. The V and J genes are TRBV13 and TRBJ1-2; TRBD1 matches 12 bases. V lost 4 bases, J lost 6 bases, and 3 bases stayed unmatched. The germline V gene has CDR1 PRHDT and CDR2 FYEKMQ (reference sequence). The CDR3 contains 14 residues. CDR3 sequence: CASSSGQGAHGYTF. The CDR3 bases are TGTGCCAGCAGCTCGGGACAGGGGGCCCATGGCTACACCTTC.

This clonotype was found many times. The chain combines TRBV28 with TRBJ2-6, with no clear D. Trimming stripped 1 base from V and 0 bases from J, with 10 bases between. CDR1 is MDHEN, CDR2 SYDVKM, per germline. The CDR3 spans 17 residues. CDR3 nucleotides: TGTGCCAGCAGTTTATCGGACGGAAGCTCTGGGGCCAACGTCCTGACTTTC. Translated: CASSLSDGSSGANVLTF.

The rearrangement uses TRBV19 and TRBJ1-2, with 9 bases aligning to TRBD1. In germline, CDR1 is LNHDA, CDR2 SQIVND (reference sequence). V lost 5 bases to trimming and J lost 8 bases; unmatched junction nucleotides: 9. The CDR3 loop spans 14 amino acids. CDR3 bases: TGTGCCAGTAGTTTGGGGACAGGGTGGTCCGGCTACACCTTC. It specifies CASSLGTGWSGYTF.

This clonotype has more than one count but fewer than ten. The gene calls are TRBV7-3 and TRBJ1-1; D possibly corresponds to TRBD1 (6 bases). CDR1 and CDR2 (germline): SGHTA, FQGTGA. Between the trimmed V and J ends, which lost 2 bases and 2 bases, there was a span of 21 bases. This CDR3 comprises 18 residues. The CDR3 sequence is CASSLSRGGQVLNTEAFF. As DNA, the CDR3 is TGTGCCAGCAGCTTATCGAGGGGGGGGCAAGTATTAAACACTGAAGCTTTCTTT.

This clonotype was detected many times. The chain couples TRBV20-1 to TRBJ2-5; 8 nucleotides align to TRBD2. Germline V gene lookup returns CDR1 DFQATT and CDR2 SNEGSKA (reference sequence). The CDR3 is made up of 15 amino acids. Losses at the gene ends were 6 bases for V and 1 base for J; bases not matched to a gene: 10. The CDR3 DNA is TGCAGTGCAAATTTACTAGCGGCAAGCCAAGAGACCCAGTACTTC. It yields the protein CSANLLAASQETQYF.

This clonotype was picked up many times. The genes are TRBV24-1 and TRBJ2-5, with 13 positions matching TRBD2. Germline CDR1 KGHDR, CDR2 SFDVKD. Unmatched junction bases numbered 5, after V lost 5 bases and J lost 3 bases. The CDR3 is 16 residues long. The CDR3 sequence: CATSVRGLAGEETQYF. The CDR3, as DNA: TGTGCCACCAGTGTGAGAGGACTAGCGGGAGAAGAGACCCAGTACTTC.

The chain couples TRBV6-5 to TRBJ2-7, with 7 bases matching TRBD1. Unmatched junction bases numbered 10, after V lost 4 bases and J lost 1 base. The CDR3 extends over 16 amino acids. CDR1 is MNHEY and CDR2 is SVGAGI in the germline V gene. As DNA, the CDR3 is TGTGCCAGCAGTTTCCCACTGGACAGGAGATCCTACGAGCAGTACTTC. This codes for CASSFPLDRRSYEQYF.

The CDR3 sequence is CASSSGTGRGWSPLHF. The DNA for the CDR3 is TGTGCCAGCAGCTCTGGGACAGGGAGAGGTTGGTCACCCCTCCACTTT. The chain has TRBV7-2 and TRBJ1-6; TRBD1 agrees at 9 bases. This CDR3 is 16 amino acids long. The V gene end was trimmed by 4 bases and the J gene end by 10 bases; junction bases not matched to a gene: 11. Germline CDR1 is SGHTA and CDR2 is FQGNSA.

This clonotype showed up many times. The chain carries TRBV28 and TRBJ1-2; D not certain. With 11 bases removed from V and 3 bases from J, the gap between germline ends came to 4 bases. The CDR3 has 9 amino acids. Looked up from germline, CDR1 is MDHEN and CDR2 is SYDVKM. CDR3 protein: CAFHYGYTF. In DNA form, the CDR3 reads TGTGCCTTCCACTATGGCTACACCTTC.

The chain combines TRBV6-1 with TRBJ1-2; 9 positions agree with TRBD1. From germline, CDR1 is MNHNS and CDR2 SASEGT. CDR3 size: 14 residues. The V and J ends lost 8 bases and 3 bases, in that order; junction bases with no gene match: 7. The CDR3 sequence: CASRGDRVYYGYTF. The CDR3 DNA follows: TGTGCCAGCCGCGGGGACAGGGTGTACTATGGCTACACCTTC.

This clonotype was seen repeatedly, ten times or more. The chain combines TRBV20-1 with TRBJ2-7; D remains unclear. Germline V gene data show CDR1 as DFQATT and CDR2 as SNEGSKA (reference sequence). V lost 3 bases and J 3 bases, leaving 6 bases between the germline ends. This CDR3 contains 11 residues. The CDR3 loop reads CSASYNYEQYF. In DNA form, the CDR3 reads TGCAGTGCTAGTTACAACTACGAGCAGTACTTC.

This clonotype was seen a few times. The chain carries TRBV24-1 and TRBJ2-2; D unclear. This CDR3 comprises 15 residues. V dropped 1 base and J dropped 3 bases, with 8 bases sitting between them. Germline V CDR1 and CDR2: KGHDR, SFDVKD. CDR3 nucleotides: TGTGCCACCAGTGATTTTGACATAGACACCGGGGAGCTGTTTTTT. Translating gives CATSDFDIDTGELFF.

The CDR3 loop is CASSYSPVDGLQYF. The DNA of the CDR3 is TGTGCCAGCAGTTACTCCCCTGTGGACGGGCTGCAGTACTTC. V usage is TRBV6-5 and J usage is TRBJ2-7; D not certain. The ends were cut back, 0 bases at V and 9 bases at J, with 15 bases in the middle. The germline V gene has CDR1 MNHEY and CDR2 SVGAGI. This CDR3 is built from 14 residues.